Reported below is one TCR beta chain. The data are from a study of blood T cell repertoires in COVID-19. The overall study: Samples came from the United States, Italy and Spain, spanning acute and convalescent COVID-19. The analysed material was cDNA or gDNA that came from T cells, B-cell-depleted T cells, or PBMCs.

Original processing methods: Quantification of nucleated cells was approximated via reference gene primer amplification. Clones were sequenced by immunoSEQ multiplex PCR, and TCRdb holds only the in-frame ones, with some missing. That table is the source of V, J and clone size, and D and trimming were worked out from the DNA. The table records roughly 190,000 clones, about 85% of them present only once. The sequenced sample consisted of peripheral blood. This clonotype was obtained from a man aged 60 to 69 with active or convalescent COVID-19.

The CDR3 reads CASSMTGLNSPLHF. CDR3 bases: TGTGCCAGTAGTATGACAGGCCTAAATTCACCCCTCCACTTT. The V call is TRBV19, the J call TRBJ1-6; D possibly corresponds to TRBD1 (6 bases). The CDR3 has 14 amino acids. The V end was cut by 3 bases, the J end by 7 bases, with 10 bases between. CDR1 is LNHDA, CDR2 SQIVND, per germline (reference sequence).